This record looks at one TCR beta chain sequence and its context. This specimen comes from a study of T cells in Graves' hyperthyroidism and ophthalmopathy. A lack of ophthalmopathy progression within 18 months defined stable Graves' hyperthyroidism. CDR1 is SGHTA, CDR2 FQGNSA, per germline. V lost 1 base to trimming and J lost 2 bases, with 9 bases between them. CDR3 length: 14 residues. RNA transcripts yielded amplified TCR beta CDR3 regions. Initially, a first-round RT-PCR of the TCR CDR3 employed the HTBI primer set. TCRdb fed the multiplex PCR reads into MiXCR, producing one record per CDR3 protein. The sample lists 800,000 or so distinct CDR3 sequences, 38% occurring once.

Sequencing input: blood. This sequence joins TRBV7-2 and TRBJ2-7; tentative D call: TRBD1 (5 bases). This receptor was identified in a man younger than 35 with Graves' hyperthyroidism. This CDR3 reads CASSLVAGPYEQYF. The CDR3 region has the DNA TGTGCCAGCAGCTTAGTTGCAGGGCCCTACGAGCAGTACTTC.